The subject of this entry is one TCR beta chain. Sequencing targeted expressed TCRB transcripts, as all isolated RNA had been reverse transcribed. TCRdb's copy holds only in-frame clones and misses some; the assay was immunoSEQ multiplex PCR. The table shows a few hundred thousand clones, with 30% occurring only once. The sample is drawn from a study of beta chain features in type 1 diabetes. The CDR3 spans 15 residues. V lost 0 bases to trimming and J lost 6 bases; unmatched junction nucleotides: 7. Germline V lookup: CDR1 GTSNPN, CDR2 SVGIG (reference sequence). Sequenced input: naive CD4+ T cells from blood. This chain joins TRBV30 and TRBJ2-2; 7 bases align to TRBD2. The receptor's source is a man between 18 and 29 years old in good health. The CDR3: CAWSVWLRGAGELFF. CDR3 in DNA: TGTGCCTGGAGTGTTTGGCTCCGGGGGGCCGGGGAGCTGTTTTTT.